This T cell receptor (beta chain) appears in the sequencing data of a study of sequential checkpoint blockade in melanoma. The wider study: After nivolumab or ipilimumab alone, twenty-two patients had week-13 rebiopsies. Study-level findings and limits: About 30 times likelier clinical benefit followed increased tumor T-cell fraction and clonality.

TCRdb keeps only in-frame clones here, not all; method: immunoSEQ multiplex PCR. There are some 5,000 clones in the sample; 24% occur only once, and 30% lies in the top ten. Treatment indicated: randomized to nivolumab then ipilimumab (arm A) or the reverse (arm B). This clone was counted many times. Its cognate antigen is unknown. The junction had 7 bases not matched to a gene; V was cut back by 5 bases and J by 2 bases. The V gene's germline CDR1 is SGHNT and CDR2 YENEEA. The CDR3 runs 16 residues. The TCR originated in a human donor with melanoma. Sequenced here: tumor tissue (inferred from file names), sampled from a patient given nivolumab and ipilimumab in sequence. The V and J genes are TRBV11-3 and TRBJ2-7, with 12 bases that match TRBD2. Here the CDR3 reads CASSPPSGRVTYEQYF. CDR3 coding DNA: TGTGCCAGCAGCCCCCCTAGCGGGAGGGTAACCTACGAGCAGTACTTC.